This is a list of T cell receptor beta chains from one sample in a study of Ad26.COV2.S vaccination and SARS-CoV-2 variants. Sequenced by immunoSEQ multiplex PCR; TCRdb stores in-frame clones only, minus some. The table has 300,000 to 400,000 clones, 85% seen once. Sequencing was performed on peripheral blood, taken in a trial of Ad26.COV2.S vaccine versus placebo. The receptors stem from a person aged 18 to 65 who received the Ad26.COV2.S COVID-19 vaccine or a placebo. Each CDR3 is given with its conserved first and last residue. A D gene is named only where the DNA matches it firmly. Only some rows state a clone size, as once, few, many or a class for expanded clones.

clone_size	v_call	j_call	d_call	cdr3_aa	cdr3_nt
NA	TRBV10-1	TRBJ2-7	NA	CASPGKGPTYEQYF	TGCGCCAGTCCCGGGAAGGGCCCAACCTACGAGCAGTACTTC
NA	TRBV27	TRBJ2-7	TRBD2	CASSLSGVAGSYEQYF	TGTGCCAGCAGTTTATCGGGGGTAGCGGGCTCCTACGAGCAGTACTTC
NA	TRBV4-3	TRBJ2-1	TRBD1	CASSQDQQGFGNEQFF	TGCGCCAGCAGCCAAGATCAACAGGGGTTCGGCAATGAGCAGTTCTTC
NA	TRBV7-6	TRBJ2-7	TRBD1	CASSLEFPTGQPYEQYF	TGTGCCAGCAGCTTAGAGTTTCCGACAGGGCAACCCTACGAGCAGTACTTC
NA	TRBV6-5	TRBJ1-1	NA	CASSSLLAMNTEAFF	TGTGCCAGCAGTTCCCTTTTGGCCATGAACACTGAAGCTTTCTTT
NA	TRBV9	TRBJ2-3	NA	CASSLIGAGSWDTQYF	TGTGCCAGCAGCCTAATCGGGGCGGGGTCCTGGGATACGCAGTATTTT
NA	TRBV11-3	TRBJ2-2	TRBD2	CASSLGEGTDANTGELFF	TGTGCCAGCAGCTTAGGGGAGGGGACGGACGCGAACACCGGGGAGCTGTTTTTT
NA	TRBV3-1/TRBV3-2	TRBJ2-5	TRBD1	CASSQDGTGQETQYF	TGTGCCAGCAGCCAAGATGGGACAGGCCAAGAGACCCAGTACTTC
NA	TRBV30	TRBJ2-5	NA	CASATGWETQYF	TGTGCCTCGGCGACAGGCTGGGAGACCCAGTACTTC
NA	TRBV5-1	TRBJ2-3	TRBD2	CASSFGTSGSTDTQYF	TGCGCCAGCAGCTTTGGGACTAGCGGGAGCACAGATACGCAGTATTTT
NA	TRBV9	TRBJ2-7	TRBD2	CASSVGGLADFGQYF	TGTGCCAGCAGCGTAGGGGGACTAGCGGACTTCGGGCAGTACTTC
NA	TRBV7-2	TRBJ1-2	NA	CASSLPGPNYGYTF	TGTGCCAGCAGCCTGCCGGGACCGAACTATGGCTACACCTTC
NA	TRBV2	TRBJ2-7	TRBD1	CASRAGTGRSYEQYF	TGTGCCAGCAGGGCCGGGACAGGGAGGTCCTACGAGCAGTACTTC
NA	TRBV5-4	TRBJ2-3	NA	CASSLRLSTDTQYF	TGTGCCAGCAGCTTGCGGCTCAGCACAGATACGCAGTATTTT
NA	TRBV11-2	TRBJ2-3	TRBD2	CASSWNILAGDTDTQYF	TGTGCCAGCAGCTGGAATATTCTAGCGGGCGACACAGATACGCAGTATTTT
NA	TRBV6-4	TRBJ2-3	NA	CASSDSFRDGTDTQYF	TGTGCCAGCAGTGACTCTTTCCGGGACGGCACAGATACGCAGTATTTT
NA	TRBV5-4	TRBJ2-5	TRBD1	CASSARDSRETQYF	TGTGCCAGCAGCGCCCGGGACAGTCGAGAGACCCAGTACTTC
NA	TRBV19	TRBJ2-7	NA	CASSKGGGSGFDEQYF	TGTGCCAGTAGTAAGGGGGGCGGGTCTGGGTTCGACGAGCAGTACTTC
NA	TRBV27	TRBJ1-1	TRBD1	CASSSSGTVPNTEAFF	TGTGCCAGCAGTTCTTCTGGGACAGTCCCGAACACTGAAGCTTTCTTT
NA	TRBV20-1	TRBJ2-1	NA	CSARTSDEQFF	TGCAGTGCTAGAACGTCGGATGAGCAGTTCTTC
NA	TRBV11-2	TRBJ1-2	TRBD1	CASSLPPNTGDYGYTF	TGTGCCAGCAGCTTACCCCCAAATACAGGGGACTATGGCTACACCTTC
NA	TRBV5-6	TRBJ2-7	NA	CASSSLKRGPYEQYF	TGTGCCAGCAGCTCGCTGAAGAGGGGCCCCTACGAGCAGTACTTC
NA	TRBV5-1	TRBJ2-1	NA	CASSLGQESYNEQFF	TGCGCCAGCAGCTTGGGACAGGAGTCCTACAATGAGCAGTTCTTC
NA	TRBV9	TRBJ2-1	TRBD2	CASSPMGLAENEQFF	TGTGCCAGCAGCCCCATGGGACTAGCGGAAAATGAGCAGTTCTTC
NA	TRBV7-6	TRBJ2-7	TRBD1	CASSTRQGVQDEQYF	TGTGCCAGCAGCACTCGACAGGGGGTCCAGGACGAGCAGTACTTC
NA	TRBV28	TRBJ2-1	NA	CASSLLGGSSYNEQFF	TGTGCCAGCAGTTTATTAGGCGGTAGCTCCTACAATGAGCAGTTCTTC
once	TRBV7-2	TRBJ2-1	TRBD2	CASSLDVPYLAGGLDEQFF	TGTGCCAGCAGCTTAGATGTCCCCTACCTGGCGGGGGGGCTGGATGAGCAGTTCTTC
NA	TRBV19	TRBJ2-1	NA	CASKNGPGTYEQFF	TGTGCCAGTAAAAACGGGCCAGGGACATATGAGCAGTTCTTC
NA	TRBV7-2	TRBJ2-3	TRBD1	CASSLHSGTGGTDTQYF	TGTGCCAGCAGCTTACATTCCGGGACAGGGGGTACAGATACGCAGTATTTT
NA	TRBV4-3	TRBJ2-1	NA	CASSQLTGLTNEQFF	TGCGCCAGCAGCCAATTGACAGGACTGACCAATGAGCAGTTCTTC
NA	TRBV6-6	TRBJ1-3	NA	CASSYGNSGNTIYF	TGTGCCAGCAGTTACGGGAACTCTGGAAACACCATATATTTT
NA	TRBV19	TRBJ2-7	TRBD2	CASSAASGASSYEQYF	TGTGCCAGTAGTGCGGCTAGCGGGGCTAGCTCCTACGAGCAGTACTTC
NA	TRBV6-6	TRBJ1-5	NA	CASSYGEYSNQPQHF	TGTGCCAGCAGTTACGGGGAGTATAGCAATCAGCCCCAGCATTTT
NA	TRBV19	TRBJ1-1	NA	CASSIKRQLNTEAFF	TGTGCCAGTAGTATAAAACGGCAATTGAACACTGAAGCTTTCTTT
NA	TRBV18	TRBJ1-5	NA	CASSPPTGPNQPQHF	TGTGCCAGCTCACCACCGACAGGCCCCAATCAGCCCCAGCATTTT